A selection of T cell receptor beta chains follows, all from one sample in a study of blood T cell repertoires in COVID-19. This table comes from immunoSEQ multiplex PCR, and its TCRdb copy is limited to in-frame clones, with some not included. The profile shows some 200,000 clones, approximately 78% of them singletons. Material for sequencing was peripheral blood. Receptors originate from an elderly woman with acute or convalescent COVID-19. The CDR3 runs from the conserved cysteine through the conserved F or W. The D gene is left open where the match is weak. The listing skips clone size in some rows; elsewhere it reads once, few, many or a size class.

abundance	v_gene	j_gene	d_gene	CDR3aa	CDR3nt
NA	TRBV28	TRBJ2-5	NA	CASSGRTGPMETQYF	TGTGCCAGCAGCGGGAGGACAGGGCCGATGGAGACCCAGTACTTC
NA	TRBV20-1	TRBJ1-2	TRBD1	CSASRDSGYTF	TGCAGTGCTAGCAGGGACAGTGGCTACACCTTC
few	TRBV7-2	TRBJ1-5	TRBD1	CASSLAGQGHQPQHF	TGTGCCAGCAGCCTTGCGGGACAGGGGCATCAGCCCCAGCATTTT
NA	TRBV19	TRBJ1-1	NA	CASKSNTEAFF	TGTGCCAGTAAGAGTAACACTGAAGCTTTCTTT
NA	TRBV5-1	TRBJ2-4	NA	CASSPGNSLAENIQYF	TGCGCCAGCAGCCCGGGGAATTCCTTGGCCGAAAACATTCAGTACTTC
NA	TRBV19	TRBJ2-1	TRBD2	CASSIHSGRSSYNEQFF	TGTGCCAGTAGTATTCACTCCGGGAGGAGCTCCTACAATGAGCAGTTCTTC
NA	TRBV11-3	TRBJ2-1	TRBD2	CASSLGLAGDNEQFF	TGTGCCAGCAGCTTAGGACTAGCGGGAGACAATGAGCAGTTCTTC
NA	TRBV7-2	TRBJ1-5	TRBD1	CASSLGGQGHQPQHF	TGTGCCAGCAGCTTAGGGGGACAGGGGCATCAGCCCCAGCATTTT
NA	TRBV28	TRBJ1-1	NA	CASSSTTDTEAFF	TGTGCCAGCAGTTCGACGACAGACACTGAAGCTTTCTTT
NA	TRBV19	TRBJ1-1	TRBD1	CASSILPGQGLTEAFF	TGTGCCAGTAGTATTCTGCCGGGACAGGGTTTAACTGAAGCTTTCTTT
once	TRBV28	TRBJ1-5	TRBD1	CASSPGTGGIQTQHF	TGTGCCAGCAGTCCCGGGACAGGGGGAATCCAGACCCAGCATTTT
few	TRBV11-2	TRBJ1-1	NA	CASSLEGMVTEAFF	TGTGCCAGCAGCTTGGAGGGGATGGTCACTGAAGCTTTCTTT
few	TRBV28	TRBJ2-7	TRBD1	CASSLGTGGRYEQYF	TGTGCCAGCAGTTTAGGGACAGGGGGCCGGTACGAGCAGTACTTC
NA	TRBV4-3	TRBJ2-5	NA	CASSQDRYQETQYF	TGCGCCAGCAGCCAAGACAGATACCAAGAGACCCAGTACTTC
NA	TRBV6-2/TRBV6-3	TRBJ2-1	NA	CASSYARLVNEQFF	TGTGCCAGCAGTTACGCGAGGCTAGTTAATGAGCAGTTCTTC
once	TRBV6-6	TRBJ1-2	NA	CASSFPLPTNYGYTF	TGTGCCAGCAGTTTTCCGCTACCCACTAACTATGGCTACACCTTC
NA	TRBV19	TRBJ2-1	TRBD2	CASSFGILGGNEQFF	TGTGCCAGTAGCTTCGGGATCCTGGGAGGGAATGAGCAGTTCTTC
NA	TRBV2	TRBJ2-5	TRBD2	CASKGLAQETQYF	TGTGCCAGCAAAGGACTAGCCCAAGAGACCCAGTACTTC
NA	TRBV18	TRBJ2-3	TRBD2	CASSPRQPSSGGTDTQYF	TGTGCCAGCTCACCACGACAACCTTCTAGCGGGGGCACAGATACGCAGTATTTT
NA	TRBV11-3	TRBJ2-7	TRBD2	CASSTIAGGAYEQYF	TGTGCCAGCAGTACGATAGCGGGGGGCGCCTACGAGCAGTACTTC
NA	TRBV28	TRBJ2-5	NA	CASSSLAQIPKETQYF	TGTGCCAGCAGTTCTCTAGCGCAAATACCTAAAGAGACCCAGTACTTC
NA	TRBV11-1	TRBJ2-7	TRBD1	CASSGPGTGAGEQYF	TGTGCCAGCAGCGGACCCGGGACAGGGGCAGGGGAGCAGTACTTC
NA	TRBV2	TRBJ1-6	TRBD1	CASSGLATGAVLHF	TGTGCCAGCAGTGGCTTAGCTACAGGGGCGGTTCTCCACTTT
NA	TRBV28	TRBJ2-3	TRBD2	CASLPGGGTDTQYF	TGTGCCAGCCTCCCGGGGGGTGGCACAGATACGCAGTATTTT
NA	TRBV5-1	TRBJ1-2	NA	CASSLDRVNYGYTF	TGCGCCAGCAGCTTGGACAGGGTGAACTATGGCTACACCTTC
NA	TRBV19	TRBJ1-2	NA	CASSIGGQNYGYTF	TGTGCCAGTAGTATCGGAGGACAGAACTATGGCTACACCTTC
NA	TRBV30	TRBJ1-6	NA	CAWSDHRAAYNSPLHF	TGTGCCTGGAGCGACCACAGGGCGGCCTATAATTCACCCCTCCACTTT
NA	TRBV10-2	TRBJ2-7	NA	CASREPGNSYEQYF	TGCGCCAGCAGGGAGCCGGGGAACTCCTACGAGCAGTACTTC
NA	TRBV5-1	TRBJ2-3	NA	CASSFVQGGDTQYF	TGCGCCAGCAGCTTCGTCCAGGGCGGAGATACGCAGTATTTT
NA	TRBV2	TRBJ2-7	TRBD1	CATLGTAYEQYF	TGTGCCACCCTGGGGACAGCCTACGAGCAGTACTTC
NA	TRBV6-5	TRBJ2-1	TRBD1	CASSPGQGAVEQFF	TGTGCCAGCAGCCCGGGACAGGGGGCAGTTGAGCAGTTCTTC
NA	TRBV10-1	TRBJ2-7	NA	CASSESSVSNKQYF	TGCGCCAGCAGTGAGAGCTCCGTCTCCAATAAGCAGTACTTC
NA	TRBV6-5	TRBJ2-3	TRBD2	CASTDRLAGRYTQYF	TGTGCCAGCACCGATAGACTAGCGGGTCGTTATACGCAGTATTTT
NA	TRBV4-1	TRBJ1-1	TRBD1	CASSQIRGRQGTEAFF	TGCGCCAGCAGCCAGATCAGGGGGCGACAGGGGACTGAAGCTTTCTTT
few	TRBV11-2	TRBJ2-7	TRBD2	CASSLLLFGTSGTEQYF	TGTGCCAGCAGCCTCCTTCTGTTTGGGACTAGCGGGACGGAGCAGTACTTC
NA	TRBV25-1	TRBJ2-5	NA	CASSEYGGETQYF	TGTGCCAGCAGTGAATATGGGGGGGAGACCCAGTACTTC
NA	TRBV5-1	TRBJ2-3	NA	CASSSQGTDTQYF	TGCGCCAGCAGCTCCCAGGGCACAGATACGCAGTATTTT
NA	TRBV9	TRBJ2-2	TRBD2	CASSVEILAGNTGELFF	TGTGCCAGCAGCGTAGAAATCCTAGCGGGGAACACCGGGGAGCTGTTTTTT
NA	TRBV30	TRBJ1-1	TRBD1	CAWSVQLWAGGGMNTEAFF	TGTGCCTGGAGTGTACAGCTTTGGGCAGGGGGAGGCATGAACACTGAAGCTTTCTTT
NA	TRBV6-6	TRBJ1-3	NA	CASTRAKNTIYF	TGTGCCAGCACCCGAGCCAAGAACACCATATATTTT
NA	TRBV9	TRBJ2-7	NA	CASSVVPEGEQYF	TGTGCCAGCAGCGTAGTCCCCGAGGGCGAGCAGTACTTC
few	TRBV9	TRBJ2-7	TRBD1	CASSYDRVQREQYF	TGTGCCAGCAGCTATGACAGGGTGCAACGCGAGCAGTACTTC
NA	TRBV7-6	TRBJ1-3	TRBD1	CASSSTGAYSGNTIYF	TGTGCCAGCAGCTCGACAGGGGCCTACTCTGGAAACACCATATATTTT
NA	TRBV12-3/TRBV12-4	TRBJ2-1	TRBD1	CASRWGQNNEQFF	TGTGCCAGCAGGTGGGGACAGAACAATGAGCAGTTCTTC
few	TRBV14	TRBJ2-1	TRBD2	CASSPPWSGGPYNEQFF	TGTGCCAGCAGCCCCCCATGGTCGGGAGGACCTTACAATGAGCAGTTCTTC
NA	TRBV19	TRBJ1-6	NA	CASSTSVSYNSPLHF	TGTGCCAGTAGTACCAGCGTCTCCTATAATTCACCCCTCCACTTT
NA	TRBV6-2/TRBV6-3	TRBJ2-1	TRBD2	CASSFGLVEQFF	TGTGCCAGCAGCTTCGGACTAGTTGAGCAGTTCTTC
many	TRBV9	TRBJ2-1	NA	CASSVGADYNEQFF	TGTGCCAGCAGCGTAGGGGCAGACTACAATGAGCAGTTCTTC